One sample yielded the 16 T cell receptor beta chains listed below, sequenced in a study of T cell repertoires in aging, cancer and after chemotherapy. Rearranged V-D-J TRB sequences were amplified with a mixed TRB-A/B primer pool. TCRdb reanalysed the multiplex PCR reads using MiXCR and keeps one entry per CDR3 protein. The data show some 7,000 distinct CDR3 sequences, with roughly 31% seen just once and roughly 70% held by the top ten. TCR beta rearrangements were amplified from peripheral blood genomic DNA. The sample was blood. Receptor source: a human donor with a blood cancer. The donor label of this sample is uncertain.

V is TRBV21-1 and J is TRBJ2-2; TRBD1 is the table's D call and was not checked against the DNA. TRBV21-1 is given as a pseudogene. The CDR3 is 14 amino acids. CDR3 sequence: CASSDLQGAGELFF. CDR3 sequence (DNA): TGTGCCAGCAGCGACTTACAGGGGGCCGGGGAGCTGTTTTTT.

Only a few counts were recorded for this clonotype. The rearrangement links TRBV11-2 to TRBJ2-2; unclear D gene. The CDR3 extends over 14 amino acids. In germline, CDR1 is SGHAT, CDR2 FQNNGV. Trimming took 10 bases from V and 0 from J, leaving 12 bases between them. This CDR3 reads CATGADSNTGELFF. CDR3 nucleotides: TGTGCCACCGGCGCCGATTCGAACACCGGGGAGCTGTTTTTT.

Only a few counts were recorded for this clonotype. The gene calls are TRBV5-6 and TRBJ2-7; D is unclear. The germline V and J ends were trimmed by 1 base and 1 base, with 3 bases remaining between them. The CDR3 totals 12 residues. Per the germline V gene, CDR1 is SGHDT and CDR2 is YYEEEE. CDR3 in amino acids: CASSLQSYEQYF. CDR3 nucleotide sequence: TGTGCCAGCAGCTTGCAGTCCTACGAGCAGTACTTC.

The CDR3 DNA follows: TGTGCCAGCAGTTTATCCCCAGGGGGCACTGAAGCTTTCTTT. It is translated as CASSLSPGGTEAFF. V is TRBV28 and J is TRBJ1-1; 7 bases map to TRBD1. The CDR3 sequence is 14 residues long. Germline V gene lookup returns CDR1 MDHEN and CDR2 SYDVKM. With 1 base clipped from V and 4 bases from J, the junction kept 3 bases outside the gene matches. The full variable domain, rest sourced from reference TRBV28 and TRBJ1-1, is DVKVTQSSRYLVKRTGEKVFLECVQDMDHENMFWYRQDPGLGLRLIYFSYDVKMKEKGDIPEGYSVSREKKERFSLILESASTNQTSMYLCASSLSPGGTEAFFGQGTRLTVV.

On this clonotype itself: This could be a read error, since a much larger clone is one nucleotide away. The chain is built from TRBV6-5 and TRBJ2-2; D is unclear. The V gene's germline CDR1 is MNHEY and CDR2 SVGAGI. Trimming pared 6 bases from V and 9 bases from J, leaving 20 bases between. CDR3 length: 15 residues. CDR3 region: CASSRRSPGPRELFF. CDR3 in DNA: TGTGCCAGCAGCCGTCGGTCCCCTGGCCCCAGGGAGCTGTTTTTT.

The table lists this clonotype with a count of one. The CDR3 DNA reads TGTGCCACAACCGGCGATAGCAATCAGCCCCAGCATTTT. Protein sequence: CATTGDSNQPQHF. J is TRBJ1-5 and V is TRBV6-1; D call uncertain. Between the trimmed V and J ends, which lost 10 bases and 0 bases, there was a span of 10 bases. From germline, CDR1 is MNHNS and CDR2 SASEGT. This CDR3 region has 13 residues.

At least ten counts were recorded for this clonotype. The gene calls are TRBV15 and TRBJ2-6, with D hard to call. V was clipped by 5 bases and J by 0 bases, with 8 bases between them. Germline-derived CDR1 and CDR2 are LNHNV and YYDKDF (reference sequence). The CDR3 contains 15 residues. Here the CDR3 reads CATSYARSGANVLTF. CDR3 sequence (DNA): TGTGCCACCAGCTACGCCCGCTCTGGGGCCAACGTCCTGACTTTC. Using reference TRBV15 and TRBJ2-6 for the parts outside the CDR3, the full variable domain is DAMVIQNPRYQVTQFGKPVTLSCSQTLNHNVMYWYQQKSSQAPKLLFHYYDKDFNNEADTPDNFQSRRPNTSFCFLDIRSPGLGDTAMYLCATSYARSGANVLTFGAGSRLTVL.

Turning to this clonotype: The junction shows a germline mismatch at one end, possibly a read error. The CDR3: CASSQAGQPQHF. The CDR3 DNA is TGTGCCAGCAGCCAAGCGGGTCAGCCCCAGCATTTT. The chain employs TRBV4-3 and TRBJ1-5; D ambiguous. CDR1 LGHNA and CDR2 YSLEER come from the germline V gene. CDR3 length: 12 residues.

This clonotype was detected only a few times. V and J are TRBV18 and TRBJ1-5; 8 nucleotides agree with TRBD1. CDR1 is KGHSH and CDR2 is LQKENI in the germline V gene. The CDR3 runs 17 residues. V gave up 4 bases and J gave up 0 bases; unmatched junction bases: 8. CDR3 nucleotide sequence: TGTGCCAGCTCACTAAAAGGGACAGGTAATAGCAATCAGCCCCAGCATTTT. As protein: CASSLKGTGNSNQPQHF.

Here the CDR3 reads CASSQVLGGEQYF. CDR3 nucleotide sequence: TGTGCCAGCAGCCAAGTTCTCGGAGGCGAGCAGTACTTC. This chain links TRBV6-2 or TRBV6-3 with TRBJ2-7; tentatively, D is TRBD2 (5 bases). CDR1 is MNHEY and CDR2 is SVGEGT in the germline V gene. CDR3 length: 13 amino acids. V was clipped by 6 bases and J by 6 bases, with 15 bases between them.

This rearrangement joins TRBV10-2 to TRBJ2-5; TRBD1 matches at 12 bases. V lost 5 bases to trimming and J lost 5 bases; unmatched junction nucleotides: 9. This CDR3 is 16 amino acids long. Germline assignment: CDR1 WSHSY and CDR2 SAAADI. This CDR3 is CASSPGQGANWETQYF. CDR3 coding DNA: TGCGCCAGCAGTCCGGGACAGGGGGCGAACTGGGAGACCCAGTACTTC.

The rearrangement links TRBV28 to TRBJ2-7, with 7 bases lining up with TRBD1. Germline CDR1 reads MDHEN; CDR2 reads SYDVKM. The trim removed 10 bases at V and 0 bases at J, leaving 9 bases unmatched. This CDR3 region has 14 residues. The CDR3 protein is CATQTGTASYEQYF. Written as DNA, the CDR3 is TGTGCCACCCAAACCGGGACAGCCTCCTACGAGCAGTACTTC.

Worth noting for this clonotype: Relative to the germline gene, one junction end is altered; a read error may explain this. J is TRBJ2-7 and V is TRBV11-1; TRBD1 matches at 8 bases. Per the germline V gene, CDR1 is SGHAT and CDR2 is FQDESV (reference sequence). The CDR3 extends over 15 amino acids. The CDR3 protein is CASSQPGQALYVQYF. The DNA of the CDR3 is TGTGCCAGCAGCCAACCGGGACAGGCTCTATACGTGCAGTACTTC.

This clonotype is large by share. The chain has TRBV11-2 and TRBJ1-4; 8 positions match TRBD1. The CDR3 runs to 16 residues. The junction had 8 bases not matched to a gene; V was cut back by 4 bases and J by 4 bases. The germline V gene has CDR1 SGHAT and CDR2 FQNNGV. CDR3 sequence reads: CASSSPGTGYNEKLFF. As DNA, the CDR3 is TGTGCCAGCAGCTCGCCCGGGACAGGCTATAATGAAAAACTGTTTTTT.

This clonotype was picked up a small number of times. The V call is TRBV6-5, the J call TRBJ2-3, with TRBD1 as a possible D gene (5 bases). CDR3 length: 16 residues. Germline lookup yields CDR1 MNHEY and CDR2 SVGAGI. V was pared by 1 base and J by 4 bases, with 15 bases between. The CDR3 region is CASSYYAHGAADTQYF. DNA for the CDR3: TGTGCCAGCAGTTACTACGCACATGGGGCGGCAGATACGCAGTATTTT.

This clonotype was counted between two and nine times. The V and J genes are TRBV19 and TRBJ1-1; D is possibly TRBD1 (6 bases). From germline, CDR1 is LNHDA and CDR2 SQIVND (reference sequence). Deletions cut 0 bases from V and 6 bases from J, with 11 bases between. The CDR3 runs 14 residues. The CDR3 sequence is CASSIEGGGAEAFF. The CDR3 DNA sequence: TGTGCCAGTAGTATAGAAGGAGGGGGTGCTGAAGCTTTCTTT.